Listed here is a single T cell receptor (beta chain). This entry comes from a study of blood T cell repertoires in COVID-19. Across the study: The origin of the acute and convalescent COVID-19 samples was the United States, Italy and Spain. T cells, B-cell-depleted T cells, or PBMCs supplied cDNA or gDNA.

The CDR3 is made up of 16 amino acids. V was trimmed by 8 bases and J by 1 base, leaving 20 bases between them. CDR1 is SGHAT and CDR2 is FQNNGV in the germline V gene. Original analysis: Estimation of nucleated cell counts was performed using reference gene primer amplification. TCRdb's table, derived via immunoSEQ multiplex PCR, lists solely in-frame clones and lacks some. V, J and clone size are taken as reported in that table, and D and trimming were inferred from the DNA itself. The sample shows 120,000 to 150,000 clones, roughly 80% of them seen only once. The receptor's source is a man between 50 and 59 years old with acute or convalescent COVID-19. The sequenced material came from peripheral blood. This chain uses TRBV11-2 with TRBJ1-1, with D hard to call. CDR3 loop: CASSLRRGVGNTEAFF. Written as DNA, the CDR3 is TGTGCCAGCTCCCTCAGACGGGGTGTCGGGAACACTGAAGCTTTCTTT.